This TCR beta chain was sequenced in a study of cytotoxic CD8 clonotypes in ibrutinib-treated CLL. Study at large: In all, about a dozen patients were relapsed/refractory, some 14 were treatment-naive and 17 to 18 were IGHV unmutated.

Concerning this clone itself: Its matching antigen is unknown.

The source of around 1.9 micrograms of genomic DNA for TCR beta libraries was cryopreserved PBMCs. Generated by immunoSEQ multiplex PCR, the TCRdb table keeps only in-frame clones and is missing some. The table shows about 300,000 clones, with 67% occurring only once. Germline V gives CDR1 LNHDA, CDR2 SQIVND (reference sequence). This CDR3 comprises 21 residues. Germline trimming cut 10 bases from V and 7 bases from J; bases unmatched to any gene: 30. General study results and limits: Treatment saw public clonotypes, which were uncommon, either contract or stay stable. In sustained-remission versus progressing patients, sampling times differed.

The clonotype originates from a human donor with chronic lymphocytic leukemia. The input for sequencing was PBMCs, taken after 36 months of ibrutinib treatment. V and J are TRBV19 and TRBJ2-2; TRBD1 aligns across 10 bases. CDR3 in amino acids: CATRPPLSPSLGQGHNGELFF. Written as DNA, the CDR3 is TGTGCCACCCGACCCCCCCTCAGTCCCAGCTTGGGACAGGGGCATAACGGGGAGCTGTTTTTT.